Reported below is one T cell receptor (beta chain). This entry is derived from a study of T cell changes during pregnancy in multiple sclerosis. The table came from immunoSEQ multiplex PCR; TCRdb's copy has only in-frame clones and leaves some out. The table has just under 65,000 clones, approximately 94% seen once. The clonotype comes from a female donor with multiple sclerosis, enrolled in a pregnancy study. The sequences come from CD8+ T cells from peripheral blood mononuclear cells, collected in the second trimester of pregnancy.

As DNA, the CDR3 is TGTGCCAGCATCGTAGGTCGACAGGGGGACACTGAAGCTTTCTTT. It is translated as CASIVGRQGDTEAFF. The V and J genes are TRBV6-1 and TRBJ1-1; TRBD1 matches 9 bases. After removal of 7 bases from V and 3 bases from J, the junction contained 9 bases not matched to a gene. The CDR3 totals 15 residues. Looked up from germline, CDR1 is MNHNS and CDR2 is SASEGT.